This TCR beta chain was documented in a study of CD8 T cells in Susac syndrome. V shed 4 bases and J shed 6 bases, with 7 bases lying between them. The germline V gene has CDR1 SNHLY and CDR2 FYNNEI. The CDR3 runs 12 residues. RNA, at about 0.45 to 1 ug, was reverse transcribed with random hexamers. MiXCR was run by TCRdb on the immunoSEQ multiplex PCR reads, yielding one entry per CDR3 protein. The sample carries 150,000 to 160,000 distinct CDR3 sequences, about 95% recorded once. In its sample, this clonotype was seen a few times. The sequence was obtained from a human donor with multiple sclerosis. The genes are TRBV2 and TRBJ2-1; weak D call: TRBD2 (5 bases). Specimen: CD8+ T cells from PBMCs. The CDR3 reads CASSALGNEQFF. In DNA, the CDR3 is TGTGCCAGCAGTGCACTAGGCAATGAGCAGTTCTTC.